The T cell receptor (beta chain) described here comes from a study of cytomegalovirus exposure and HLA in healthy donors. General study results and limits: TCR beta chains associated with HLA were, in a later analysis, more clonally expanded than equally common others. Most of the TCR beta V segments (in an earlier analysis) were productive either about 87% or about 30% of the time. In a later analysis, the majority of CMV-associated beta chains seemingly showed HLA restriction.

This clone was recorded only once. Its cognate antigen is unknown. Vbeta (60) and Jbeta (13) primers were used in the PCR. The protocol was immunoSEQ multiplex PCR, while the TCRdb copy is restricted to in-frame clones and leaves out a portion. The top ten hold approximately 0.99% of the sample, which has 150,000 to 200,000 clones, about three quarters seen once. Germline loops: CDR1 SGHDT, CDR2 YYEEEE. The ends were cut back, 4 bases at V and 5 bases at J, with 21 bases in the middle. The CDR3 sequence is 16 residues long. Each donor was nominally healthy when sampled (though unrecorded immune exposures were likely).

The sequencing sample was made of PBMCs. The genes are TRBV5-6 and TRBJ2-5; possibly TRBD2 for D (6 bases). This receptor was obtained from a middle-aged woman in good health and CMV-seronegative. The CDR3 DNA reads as TGTGCCAGCAGCCTCCAAGGTGGAGCGGGTGGCGAGACCCAGTACTTC. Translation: CASSLQGGAGGETQYF.